These T cell receptor beta chains were read from a single sample in a study of blood T cell repertoires in COVID-19. Assay used: immunoSEQ multiplex PCR; TCRdb lists only in-frame clones, some missing. The sample includes 150,000 to 200,000 clones, roughly four fifths seen only once; the top ten take around 2%. The sequenced sample was peripheral blood. The receptors shown here come from a woman of 80 years or more with acute or convalescent COVID-19. The CDR3 runs from the conserved cysteine through the conserved F or W.

>TRBV7-9|TRBJ2-3
CASSPPRRTADTQYF
>TRBV29-1|TRBJ1-2
CITWTGLGGYTF
>TRBV6-5|TRBJ2-7
CASITSGSGEQYF
>TRBV19|TRBJ1-5
CASSIAGGDWPQHF
>TRBV5-1|TRBJ2-2
CASSSQGTGELFF
>TRBV27|TRBJ2-6
CASSFIREFSGANVLTF
>TRBV15|TRBJ1-4
CATSRGRGTNEKLFF
>TRBV6-5|TRBJ1-2
CASSYLGAQNGYTF
>TRBV5-6|TRBJ2-7
CASSLLSGHYEQYF
>TRBV7-9|TRBJ2-3
CASSPRGSRTDTQYF